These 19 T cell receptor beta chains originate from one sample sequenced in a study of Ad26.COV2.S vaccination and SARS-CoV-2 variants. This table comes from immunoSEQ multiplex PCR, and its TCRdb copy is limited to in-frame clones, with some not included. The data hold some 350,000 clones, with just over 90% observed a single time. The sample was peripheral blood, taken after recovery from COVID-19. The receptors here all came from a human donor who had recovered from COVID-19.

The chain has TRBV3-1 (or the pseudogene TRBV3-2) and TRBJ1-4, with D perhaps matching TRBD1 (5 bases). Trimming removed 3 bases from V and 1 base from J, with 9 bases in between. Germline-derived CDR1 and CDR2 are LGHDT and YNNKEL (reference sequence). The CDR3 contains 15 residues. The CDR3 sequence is CASSQTAVTNEKLFF. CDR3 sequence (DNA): TGTGCCAGCAGCCAGACAGCCGTAACTAATGAAAAACTGTTTTTT.

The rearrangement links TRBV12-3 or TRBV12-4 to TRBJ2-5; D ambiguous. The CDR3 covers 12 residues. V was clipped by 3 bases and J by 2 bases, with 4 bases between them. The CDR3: CASSFAQETQYF. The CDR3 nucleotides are TGTGCCAGCAGTTTTGCTCAAGAGACCCAGTACTTC.

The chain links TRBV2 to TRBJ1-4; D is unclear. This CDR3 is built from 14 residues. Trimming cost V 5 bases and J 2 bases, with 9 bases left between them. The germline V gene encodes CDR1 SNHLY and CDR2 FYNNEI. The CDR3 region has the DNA TGTGCCAGCAGTCGATTGGGTACTAATGAAAAACTGTTTTTT. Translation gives CASSRLGTNEKLFF.

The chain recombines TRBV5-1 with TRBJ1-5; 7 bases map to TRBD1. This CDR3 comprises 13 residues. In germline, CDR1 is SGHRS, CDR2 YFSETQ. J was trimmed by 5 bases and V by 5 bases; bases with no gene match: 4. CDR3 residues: CASSYTGDQPQHF. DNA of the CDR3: TGCGCCAGCAGTTATACAGGGGATCAGCCCCAGCATTTT.

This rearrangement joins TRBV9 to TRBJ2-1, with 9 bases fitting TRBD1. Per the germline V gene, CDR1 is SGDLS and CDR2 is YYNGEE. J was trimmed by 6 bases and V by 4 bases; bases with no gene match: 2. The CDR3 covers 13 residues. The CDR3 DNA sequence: TGTGCCAGCAGCACGGGACAGGGCAATGAGCAGTTCTTC. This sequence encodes CASSTGQGNEQFF.

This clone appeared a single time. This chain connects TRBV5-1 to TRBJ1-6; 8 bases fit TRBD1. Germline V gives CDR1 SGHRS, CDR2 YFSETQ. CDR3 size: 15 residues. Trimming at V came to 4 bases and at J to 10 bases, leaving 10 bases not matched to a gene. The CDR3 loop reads CASSRTQTGESPLHF. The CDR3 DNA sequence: TGCGCCAGCAGCCGGACCCAGACAGGGGAGTCACCCCTCCACTTT.

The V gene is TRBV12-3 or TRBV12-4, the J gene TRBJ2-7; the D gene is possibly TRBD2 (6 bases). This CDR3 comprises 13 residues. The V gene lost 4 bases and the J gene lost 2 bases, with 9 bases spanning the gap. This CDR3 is CASSSAGTYEQYF. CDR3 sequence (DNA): TGTGCCAGCAGTTCTGCGGGAACCTACGAGCAGTACTTC.

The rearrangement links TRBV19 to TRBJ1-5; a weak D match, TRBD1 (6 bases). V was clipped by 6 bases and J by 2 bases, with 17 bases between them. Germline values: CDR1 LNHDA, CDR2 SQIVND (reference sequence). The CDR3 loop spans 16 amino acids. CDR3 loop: CASRDWGAYGNQPQHF. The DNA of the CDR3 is TGTGCCAGTAGGGACTGGGGGGCATATGGCAATCAGCCCCAGCATTTT.

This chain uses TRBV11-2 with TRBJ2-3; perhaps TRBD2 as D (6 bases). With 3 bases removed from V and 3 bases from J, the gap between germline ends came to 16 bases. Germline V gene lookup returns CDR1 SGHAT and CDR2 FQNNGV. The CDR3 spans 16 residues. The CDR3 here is CASSFVRRGFTDTQYF. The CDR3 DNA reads TGTGCCAGCAGCTTCGTTCGGCGGGGCTTTACAGATACGCAGTATTTT.

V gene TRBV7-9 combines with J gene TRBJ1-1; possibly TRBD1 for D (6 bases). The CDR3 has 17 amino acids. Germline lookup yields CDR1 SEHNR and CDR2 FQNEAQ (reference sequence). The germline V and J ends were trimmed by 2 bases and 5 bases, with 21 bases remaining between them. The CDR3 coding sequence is TGTGCCAGCAGCTTATTAGGGCAGGGGAGAAACGGAACTGAAGCTTTCTTT. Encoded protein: CASSLLGQGRNGTEAFF. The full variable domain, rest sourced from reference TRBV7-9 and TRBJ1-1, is DTGVSQNPRHKITKRGQNVTFRCDPISEHNRLYWYRQTLGQGPEFLTYFQNEAQLEKSRLLSDRFSAERPKGSFSTLEIQRTEQGDSAMYLCASSLLGQGRNGTEAFFGQGTRLTVV.

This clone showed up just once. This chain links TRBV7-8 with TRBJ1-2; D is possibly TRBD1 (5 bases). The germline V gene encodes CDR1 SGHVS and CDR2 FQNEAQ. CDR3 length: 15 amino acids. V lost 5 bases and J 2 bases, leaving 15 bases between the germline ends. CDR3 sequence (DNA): TGTGCCAGCAGCCCGCGACCGGGACCAAACTATGGCTACACCTTC. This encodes CASSPRPGPNYGYTF.

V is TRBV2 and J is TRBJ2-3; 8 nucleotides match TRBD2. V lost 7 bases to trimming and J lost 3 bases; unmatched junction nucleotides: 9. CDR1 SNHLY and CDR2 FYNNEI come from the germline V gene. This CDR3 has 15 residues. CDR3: CASIGSGGSTDTQYF. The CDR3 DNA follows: TGTGCCAGCATCGGAAGCGGGGGCTCAACAGATACGCAGTATTTT.

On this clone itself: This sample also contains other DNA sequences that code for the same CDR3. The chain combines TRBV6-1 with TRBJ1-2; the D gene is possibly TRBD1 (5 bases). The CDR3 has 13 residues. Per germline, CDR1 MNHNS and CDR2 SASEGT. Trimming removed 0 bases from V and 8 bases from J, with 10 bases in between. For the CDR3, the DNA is TGTGCCAGCAGTGAAGCGCTAAGGGGCGGCTACACCTTC. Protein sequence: CASSEALRGGYTF.

The CDR3 is CASSPGTGGSGGYGYTF. As DNA, the CDR3 is TGTGCCAGCTCACCAGGGACAGGGGGCTCTGGTGGATATGGCTACACCTTC. The rearrangement links TRBV18 to TRBJ1-2; TRBD1 agrees at 12 bases. V trimming: 2 bases; J trimming: 5 bases; junction bases outside the gene matches: 9. This CDR3 has 17 amino acids. Per the germline V gene, CDR1 is KGHSH and CDR2 is LQKENI.

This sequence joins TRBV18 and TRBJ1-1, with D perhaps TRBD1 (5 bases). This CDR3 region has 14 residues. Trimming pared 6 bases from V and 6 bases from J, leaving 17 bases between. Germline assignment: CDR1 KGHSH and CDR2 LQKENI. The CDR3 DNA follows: TGTGCCAGCTCCACCTTGGGCCCGGGGGCTGAAGCTTTCTTT. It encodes CASSTLGPGAEAFF.

CDR3: CSVGAPSGHHEQFF. For the CDR3, the DNA is TGCAGCGTTGGAGCTCCCTCGGGTCATCATGAGCAGTTCTTC. The chain has TRBV29-1 and TRBJ2-1; no clear D gene. The ends were cut back, 4 bases at V and 8 bases at J, with 18 bases in the middle. Germline CDR1 is SQVTM and CDR2 is ANQGSEA. CDR3 size: 14 residues.

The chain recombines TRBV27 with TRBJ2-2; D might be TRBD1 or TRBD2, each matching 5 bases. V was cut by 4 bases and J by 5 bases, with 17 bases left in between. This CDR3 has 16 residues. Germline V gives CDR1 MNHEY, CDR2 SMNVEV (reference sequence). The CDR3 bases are TGTGCCAGCAGTTGGGACCGGAACAGAGAAACCGGGGAGCTGTTTTTT. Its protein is CASSWDRNRETGELFF.

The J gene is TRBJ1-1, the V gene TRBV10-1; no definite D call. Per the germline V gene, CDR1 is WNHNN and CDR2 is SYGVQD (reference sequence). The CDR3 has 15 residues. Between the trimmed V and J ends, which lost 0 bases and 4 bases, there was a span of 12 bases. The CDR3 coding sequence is TGCGCCAGCAGTGAGTCGAGTGGCGTGGGCACTGAAGCTTTCTTT. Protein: CASSESSGVGTEAFF.

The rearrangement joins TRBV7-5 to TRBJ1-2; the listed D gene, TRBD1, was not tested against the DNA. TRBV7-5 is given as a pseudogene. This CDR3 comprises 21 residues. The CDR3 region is CARSPWGYRGQGPLANYGYTF. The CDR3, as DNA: TGTGCCAGAAGTCCGTGGGGGTATCGAGGACAGGGTCCTCTAGCTAACTATGGCTACACCTTC.